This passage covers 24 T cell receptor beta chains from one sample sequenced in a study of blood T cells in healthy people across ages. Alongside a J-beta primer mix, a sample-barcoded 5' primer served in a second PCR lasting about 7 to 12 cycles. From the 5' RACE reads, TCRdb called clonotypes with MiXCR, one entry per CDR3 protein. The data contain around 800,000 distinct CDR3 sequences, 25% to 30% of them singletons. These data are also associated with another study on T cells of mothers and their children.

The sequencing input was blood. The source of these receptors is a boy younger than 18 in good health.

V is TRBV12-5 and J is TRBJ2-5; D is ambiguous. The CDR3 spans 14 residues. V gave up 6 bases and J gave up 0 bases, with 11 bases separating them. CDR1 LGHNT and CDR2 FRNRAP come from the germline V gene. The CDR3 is CASGLTGYQETQYF. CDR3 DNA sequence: TGTGCTAGTGGCCTGACTGGTTACCAAGAGACCCAGTACTTC.

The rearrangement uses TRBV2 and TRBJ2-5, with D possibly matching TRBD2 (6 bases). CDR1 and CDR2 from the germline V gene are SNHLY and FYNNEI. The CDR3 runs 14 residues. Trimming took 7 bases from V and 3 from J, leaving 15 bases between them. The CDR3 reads CASTRGTEKETQYF. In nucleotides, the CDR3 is TGTGCCAGCACTCGGGGGACCGAGAAAGAGACCCAGTACTTC.

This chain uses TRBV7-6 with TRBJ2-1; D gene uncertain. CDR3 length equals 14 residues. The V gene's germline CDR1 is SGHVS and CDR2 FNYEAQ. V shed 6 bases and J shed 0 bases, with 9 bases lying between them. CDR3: CASRDWSSYNEQFF. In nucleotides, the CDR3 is TGTGCCAGCAGGGATTGGAGCTCCTACAATGAGCAGTTCTTC.

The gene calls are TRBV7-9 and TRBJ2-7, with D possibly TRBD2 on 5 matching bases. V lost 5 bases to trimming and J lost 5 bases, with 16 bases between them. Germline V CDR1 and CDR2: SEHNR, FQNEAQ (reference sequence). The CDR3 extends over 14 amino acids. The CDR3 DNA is TGTGCCAGCAGCAAGACCCTCGGAGGCGACGAGCAGTACTTC. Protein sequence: CASSKTLGGDEQYF.

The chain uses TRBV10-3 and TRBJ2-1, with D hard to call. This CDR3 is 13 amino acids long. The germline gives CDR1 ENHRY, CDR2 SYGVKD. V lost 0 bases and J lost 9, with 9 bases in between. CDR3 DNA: TGTGCCATCAGTGAGTCTCAACGAGCTGAGCAGTTCTTC. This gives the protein CAISESQRAEQFF.

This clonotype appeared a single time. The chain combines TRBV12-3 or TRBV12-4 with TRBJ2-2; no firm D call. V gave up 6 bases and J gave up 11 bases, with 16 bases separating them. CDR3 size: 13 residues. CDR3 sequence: CASSRNGLLELFF. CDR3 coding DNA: TGTGCCAGCAGCCGAAACGGTCTCTTAGAGCTGTTTTTT.

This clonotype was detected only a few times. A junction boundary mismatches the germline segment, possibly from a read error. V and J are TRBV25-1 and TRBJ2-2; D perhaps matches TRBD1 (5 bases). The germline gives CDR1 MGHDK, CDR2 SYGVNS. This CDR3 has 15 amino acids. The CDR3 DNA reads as TGTGCCAGTAGTGACGTAGGGGAGAACACCGGGGAGCTGTTTTTT. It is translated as CASSDVGENTGELFF.

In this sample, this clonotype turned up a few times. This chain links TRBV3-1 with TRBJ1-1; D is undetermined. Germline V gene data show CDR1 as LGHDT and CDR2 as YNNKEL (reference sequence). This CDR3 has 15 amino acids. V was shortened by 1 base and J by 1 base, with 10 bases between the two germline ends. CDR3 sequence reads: CASSQAGQSNTEAFF. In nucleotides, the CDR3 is TGTGCCAGCAGCCAAGCAGGCCAATCGAACACTGAAGCTTTCTTT.

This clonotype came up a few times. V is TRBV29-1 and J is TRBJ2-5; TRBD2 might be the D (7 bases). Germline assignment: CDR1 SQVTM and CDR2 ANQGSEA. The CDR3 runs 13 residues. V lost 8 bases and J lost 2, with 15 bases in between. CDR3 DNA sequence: TGCAGCCTAGGGGGGGGACTTCAAGAGACCCAGTACTTC. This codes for CSLGGGLQETQYF.

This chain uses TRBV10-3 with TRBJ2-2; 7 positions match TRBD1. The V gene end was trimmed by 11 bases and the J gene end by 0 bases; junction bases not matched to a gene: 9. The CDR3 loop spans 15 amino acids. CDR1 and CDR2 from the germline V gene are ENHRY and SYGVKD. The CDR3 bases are TGTGCCGCCCGTCAGGGGACAGCGAACACCGGGGAGCTGTTTTTT. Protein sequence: CAARQGTANTGELFF.

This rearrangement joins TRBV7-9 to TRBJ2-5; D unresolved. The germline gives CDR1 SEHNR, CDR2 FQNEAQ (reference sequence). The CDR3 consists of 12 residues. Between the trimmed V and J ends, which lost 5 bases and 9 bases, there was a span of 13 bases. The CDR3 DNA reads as TGTGCCAGCAGCGCAGGCAGTGGTCCCCAGTACTTC. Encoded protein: CASSAGSGPQYF.

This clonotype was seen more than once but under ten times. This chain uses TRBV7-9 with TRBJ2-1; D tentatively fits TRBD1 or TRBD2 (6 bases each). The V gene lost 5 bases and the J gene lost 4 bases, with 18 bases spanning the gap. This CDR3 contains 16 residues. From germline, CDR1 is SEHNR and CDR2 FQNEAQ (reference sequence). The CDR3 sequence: CASSTTGGGAYNEQFF. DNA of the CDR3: TGTGCCAGCAGCACCACCGGAGGGGGTGCTTACAATGAGCAGTTCTTC.

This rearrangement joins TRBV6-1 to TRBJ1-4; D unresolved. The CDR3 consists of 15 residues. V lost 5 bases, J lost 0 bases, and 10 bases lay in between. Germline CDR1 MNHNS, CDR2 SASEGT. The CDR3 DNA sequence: TGTGCCAGCAGTTTGACACCGTCAACTAATGAAAAACTGTTTTTT. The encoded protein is CASSLTPSTNEKLFF.

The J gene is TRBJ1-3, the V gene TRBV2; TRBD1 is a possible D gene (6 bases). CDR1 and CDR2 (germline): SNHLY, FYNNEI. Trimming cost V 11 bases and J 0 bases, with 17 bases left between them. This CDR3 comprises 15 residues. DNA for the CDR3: TGTGCCTCATTGGGGGGCATTCTCTCTGGAAACACCATATATTTT. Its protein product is CASLGGILSGNTIYF.

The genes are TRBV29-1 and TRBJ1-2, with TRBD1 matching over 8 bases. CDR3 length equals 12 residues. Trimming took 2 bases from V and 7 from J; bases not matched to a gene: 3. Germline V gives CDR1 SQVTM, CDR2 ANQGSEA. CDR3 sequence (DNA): TGCAGCGTTGAAAGACAGGGGTCTGGCTACACCTTC. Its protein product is CSVERQGSGYTF.

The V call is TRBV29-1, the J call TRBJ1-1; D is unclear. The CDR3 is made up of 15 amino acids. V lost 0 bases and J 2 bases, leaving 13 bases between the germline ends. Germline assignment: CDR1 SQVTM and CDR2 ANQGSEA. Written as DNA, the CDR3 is TGCAGCGTTGAAGACAGAGTTCACTTCAACACTGAAGCTTTCTTT. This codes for CSVEDRVHFNTEAFF.

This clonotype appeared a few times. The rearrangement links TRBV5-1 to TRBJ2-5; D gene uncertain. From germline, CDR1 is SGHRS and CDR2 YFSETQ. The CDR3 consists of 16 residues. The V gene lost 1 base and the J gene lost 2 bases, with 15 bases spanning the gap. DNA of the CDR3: TGCGCCAGCAGCTTGTACGGTGGTGGCGGACAAGAGACCCAGTACTTC. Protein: CASSLYGGGGQETQYF.

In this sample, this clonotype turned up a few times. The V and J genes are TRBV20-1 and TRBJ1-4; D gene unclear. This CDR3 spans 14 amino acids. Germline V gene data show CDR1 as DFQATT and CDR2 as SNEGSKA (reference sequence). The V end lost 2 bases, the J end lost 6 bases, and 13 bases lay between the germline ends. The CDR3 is CSARRSVLYEKLFF. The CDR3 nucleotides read TGCAGTGCTAGAAGGTCAGTTTTATATGAAAAACTGTTTTTT.

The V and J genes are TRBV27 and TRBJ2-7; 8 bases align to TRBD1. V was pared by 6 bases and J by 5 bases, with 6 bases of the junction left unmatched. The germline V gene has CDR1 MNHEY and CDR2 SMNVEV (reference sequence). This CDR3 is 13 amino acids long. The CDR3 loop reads CASRKDRDDEQYF. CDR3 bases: TGTGCCAGCAGGAAGGACAGGGACGACGAGCAGTACTTC.

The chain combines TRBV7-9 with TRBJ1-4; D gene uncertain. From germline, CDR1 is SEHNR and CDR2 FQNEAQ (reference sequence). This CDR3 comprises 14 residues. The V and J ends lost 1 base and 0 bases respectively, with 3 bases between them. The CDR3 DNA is TGTGCCAGCAGCTTAGAGACAACTAATGAAAAACTGTTTTTT. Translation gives CASSLETTNEKLFF.

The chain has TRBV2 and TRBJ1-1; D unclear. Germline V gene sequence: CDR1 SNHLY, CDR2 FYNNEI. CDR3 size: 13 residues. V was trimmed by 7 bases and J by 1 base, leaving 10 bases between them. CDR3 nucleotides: TGTGCCAGCATTGAGGCCCCGAACACTGAAGCTTTCTTT. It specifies CASIEAPNTEAFF.

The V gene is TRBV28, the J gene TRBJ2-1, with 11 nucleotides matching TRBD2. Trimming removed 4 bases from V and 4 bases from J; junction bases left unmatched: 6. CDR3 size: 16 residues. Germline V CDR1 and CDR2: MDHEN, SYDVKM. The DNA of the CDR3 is TGTGCCAGCAGTTGGGGTACTAGCGGGAGTTACAATGAGCAGTTCTTC. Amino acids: CASSWGTSGSYNEQFF.

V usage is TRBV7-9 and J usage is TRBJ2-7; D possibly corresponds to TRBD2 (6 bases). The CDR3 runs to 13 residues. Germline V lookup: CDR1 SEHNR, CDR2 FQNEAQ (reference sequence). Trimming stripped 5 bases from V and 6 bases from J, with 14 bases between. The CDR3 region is CASSRARGGEQYF. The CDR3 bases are TGTGCCAGCAGCCGAGCACGGGGAGGCGAGCAGTACTTC.

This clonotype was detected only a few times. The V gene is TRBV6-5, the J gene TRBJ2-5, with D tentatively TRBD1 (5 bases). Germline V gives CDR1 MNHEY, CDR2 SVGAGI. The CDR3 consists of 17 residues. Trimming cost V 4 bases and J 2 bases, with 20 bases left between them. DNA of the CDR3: TGTGCCAGCAGTTCGTATCCGGACAAGGGGCCGCAAGAGACCCAGTACTTC. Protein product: CASSSYPDKGPQETQYF.